This T cell receptor beta chain was retrieved from a study of T cells in Graves' hyperthyroidism and ophthalmopathy (dated by TCRdb to the late 2010s). In terms of the full investigation: Peripheral blood samples were taken at the time of initial diagnosis, prior to any treatment. Prospective prediction of ophthalmopathy was tested in an independent validation cohort consisting of 18 to 20 hyperthyroidism patients and some 17 patients who later progressed to ophthalmopathy. To identify TCR V-J signatures that set the groups apart, the researchers used a discovery cohort of 90 to 100 patients, made up of 40 to 45 with Graves' ophthalmopathy and 55 to 65 with stable Graves' hyperthyroidism. In roughly six Graves' hyperthyroidism patients, the study also compared T-cell repertoires from thyroid tissue with T-cell repertoires from blood. The 85 to 100 discovery patients were divided at random into training and test sets in a 7:3 ratio. Following sampling, methimazole starting at 30 mg daily was given to hyperthyroidism patients, and high-dose intravenous methylprednisolone was given to ophthalmopathy patients. According to the paper, TCR Vbeta CDR3 sequencing was carried out on 135 peripheral blood samples, which came from about 45 ophthalmopathy, around 75 hyperthyroidism and approximately 17 progressor patients. Findings and caveats that apply to the study as a whole: A 13 V-J signature model separated ophthalmopathy from stable hyperthyroidism, with around 90% sensitivity and 81.08% specificity in cross-validation and 80%/75% in testing. In validation, progression to ophthalmopathy was predicted by the model with roughly 71% sensitivity and 72% to 85% specificity, a median of approximately 7.1 months before onset. Sample size was not statistically predetermined, and investigators were not blinded to group allocation. Most expanded thyroid clonotypes (frequency above 0.001) were also detected in blood, suggesting blood repertoires may reflect thyroid immune responses.

Moderately to severely active disease, a Clinical Activity Score of at least 3, a NOSPECS grade of at least 4, and a duration under 3 months were present in ophthalmopathy patients. Exclusion was applied to patients with uncontrolled infections, other autoimmune diseases, pregnancy or lactation. Diagnoses were based on clinical symptoms, serum thyroxine and TRAb, thyroid ultrasound and orbital computed tomography. PBMCs were isolated from more than 8 ml of fresh peripheral blood by Ficoll-Paque density gradient centrifugation. Trizol reagent was used to extract total RNA, and RNA quality was then checked on an Agilent 2100 Bioanalyzer. This clonotype was seen many times. This receptor's antigen is unknown. The sample holds no much larger clone one base away, and base qualities are not on file. Amplification of TCR beta CDR3 regions was carried out from RNA transcripts. A first-round RT-PCR of the TCR CDR3 used the HTBI primer set with the Qiagen OneStep RT-PCR kit. Libraries were constructed in a second round of multiplex PCR, after which size selection and purification were performed. The libraries were sequenced on an Illumina HiSeq2000 using paired-end 100 bp reads. On the study's bioinformatics: SOAPnuke was used to process the raw data, removing reads that contained adapters or uncalled bases, had a mean Phred below 15, or lacked an exact match to the constant primer or identifier. COPE v1.2.5 was used to merge the high-quality paired reads, and each unique nucleotide sequence was defined as a clonotype. Clonotypes were aligned to IMGT TRBV, TRBD and TRBJ reference segments using MiTCR v1.1. The analysis included only V-J combinations with a frequency above 0.0001, which together covered over 98% of the repertoires. A TCS score was defined as the ratio between F50 (clonal expansion) and ExV (chaos), using BLOSUM62-based TCRdist between CDR3 peptides within each V-J. Welch's t-statistics and random forest reduced around 550 V-J features to about 13, which were used in a naive Bayes classifier (R e1071). TCRdb handled the public reads itself, with Q25 trimming in fastp and clone calling in MiXCR, and kept productive beta chains. Rows are unified per CDR3 protein, each entry keeping the most common DNA and genes. Here the V and J calls rest on TCRdb's processing, not on the authors' analysis. This sample gives fewer than 650,000 distinct CDR3 sequences in total; 14% of them show up just once. The ten largest clones represent less than 9% of the sample.

The CDR3 spans 13 residues, from the cysteine through the phenylalanine. Only CDR3 DNA remains: 39 bases, in frame from the first base. Taken from the germline V gene, the CDR1 and CDR2 loops are MDHEN and SYDVKM. Trimming costs V 6 bases and J 4 bases, and their ends lie 12 bases apart. Sequencing was performed on blood. This receptor was taken from a woman aged 18-35 years with Graves' ophthalmopathy. The chain is made from TRBV28 and TRBJ1-2, with the D gene not confidently named. The sequenced DNA: TGTGCCAGCAGAGAGACCGGACTCTATGGCTACACCTTC. Translated, this gives CASRETGLYGYTF.